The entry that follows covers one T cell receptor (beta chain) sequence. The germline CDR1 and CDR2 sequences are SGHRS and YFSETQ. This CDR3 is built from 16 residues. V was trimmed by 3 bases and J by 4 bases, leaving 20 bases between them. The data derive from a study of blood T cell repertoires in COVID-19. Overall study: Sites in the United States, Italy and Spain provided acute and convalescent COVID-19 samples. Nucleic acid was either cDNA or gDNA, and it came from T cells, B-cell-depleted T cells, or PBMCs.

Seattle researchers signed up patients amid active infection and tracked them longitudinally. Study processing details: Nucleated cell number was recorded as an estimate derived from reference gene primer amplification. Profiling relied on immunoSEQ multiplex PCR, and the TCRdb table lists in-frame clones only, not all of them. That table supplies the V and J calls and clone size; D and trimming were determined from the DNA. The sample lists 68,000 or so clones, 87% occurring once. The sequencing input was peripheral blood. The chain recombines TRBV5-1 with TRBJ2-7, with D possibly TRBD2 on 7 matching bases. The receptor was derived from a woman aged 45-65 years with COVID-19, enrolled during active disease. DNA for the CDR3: TGCGCCAGCAGCTCCGGAGGGAGGGGGGTTTTTTACGAGCAGTACTTC. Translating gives CASSSGGRGVFYEQYF.